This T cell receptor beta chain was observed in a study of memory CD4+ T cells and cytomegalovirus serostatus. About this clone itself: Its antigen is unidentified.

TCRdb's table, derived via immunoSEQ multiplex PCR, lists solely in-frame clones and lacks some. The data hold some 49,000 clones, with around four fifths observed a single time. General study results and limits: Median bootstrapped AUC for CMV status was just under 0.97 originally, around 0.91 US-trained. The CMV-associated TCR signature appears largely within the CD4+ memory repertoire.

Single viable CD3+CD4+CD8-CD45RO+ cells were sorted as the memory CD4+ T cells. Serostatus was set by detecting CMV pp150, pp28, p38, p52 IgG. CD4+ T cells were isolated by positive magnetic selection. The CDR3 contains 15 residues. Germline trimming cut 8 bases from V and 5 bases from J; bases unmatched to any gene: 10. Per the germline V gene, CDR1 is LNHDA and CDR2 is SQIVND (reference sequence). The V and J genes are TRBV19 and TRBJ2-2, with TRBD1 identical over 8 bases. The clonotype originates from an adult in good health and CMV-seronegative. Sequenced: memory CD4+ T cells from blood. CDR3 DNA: TGTGCCAGTGCCAAGCAGGGGGCTAGTACCGGGGAGCTGTTTTTT. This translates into CASAKQGASTGELFF.